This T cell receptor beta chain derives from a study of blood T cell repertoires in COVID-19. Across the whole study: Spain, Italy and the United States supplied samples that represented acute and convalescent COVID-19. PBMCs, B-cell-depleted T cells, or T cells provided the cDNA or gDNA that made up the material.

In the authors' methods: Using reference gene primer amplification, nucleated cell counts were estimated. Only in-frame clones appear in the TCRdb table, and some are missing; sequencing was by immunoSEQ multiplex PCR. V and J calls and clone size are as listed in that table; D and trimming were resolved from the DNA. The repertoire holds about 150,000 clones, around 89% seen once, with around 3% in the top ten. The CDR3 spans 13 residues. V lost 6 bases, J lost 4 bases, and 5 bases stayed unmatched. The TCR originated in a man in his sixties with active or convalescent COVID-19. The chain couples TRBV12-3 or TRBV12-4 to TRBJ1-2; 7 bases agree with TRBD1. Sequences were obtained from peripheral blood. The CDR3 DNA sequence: TGTGCCAGCAGATCGACAGGGACCTATGGCTACACCTTC. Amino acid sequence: CASRSTGTYGYTF.